The 20 T cell receptor beta chains below were found in one sample sequenced in a study of a mutant IDH1 vaccine in newly diagnosed glioma. The time point denotes: baseline, week 1 (first vaccination visit). Specified treatment: pre-vaccination baseline after standard-of-care therapy. The assay was immunoSEQ multiplex PCR, and TCRdb's table has in-frame clones only and misses some. The repertoire holds about 88,000 clones, with roughly 87% as singletons. Source: PBMCs, taken from a glioma patient treated with radiotherapy, temozolomide or both. All receptors come from a man aged 35 to 55 with glioma. Some clones in this sample may be carry-over from other donors' samples.

CDR3 residues: CASTLVPLAGVLIETQYF. The CDR3, as DNA: TGCGCCAGCACCCTGGTCCCCCTAGCGGGGGTCCTAATTGAGACCCAGTACTTC. The rearrangement uses TRBV5-1 and TRBJ2-5, with 10 bases matching TRBD2. Per germline, CDR1 SGHRS and CDR2 YFSETQ. With 6 bases clipped from V and 5 bases from J, the junction kept 19 bases outside the gene matches. The CDR3 spans 18 residues. The whole variable domain, remainder taken from reference TRBV5-1 and TRBJ2-5, is KAGVTQTPRYLIKTRGQQVTLSCSPISGHRSVSWYQQTPGQGLQFLFEYFSETQRNKGNFPGRFSGRQFSNSRSEMNVSTLELGDSALYLCASTLVPLAGVLIETQYFGPGTRLLVL.

The chain couples TRBV5-1 to TRBJ2-3; 10 bases align to TRBD2. Trimming at V came to 2 bases and at J to 6 bases, leaving 12 bases not matched to a gene. Germline CDR1 is SGHRS and CDR2 is YFSETQ. The CDR3 sequence is 17 residues long. The CDR3 coding sequence is TGCGCCAGCAGCTTCGCCCGAGACAGCGGGGGGGCCGATACGCAGTATTTT. Its protein product is CASSFARDSGGADTQYF.

V and J are TRBV2 and TRBJ1-5; tentatively, D is TRBD1 (6 bases). This CDR3 has 14 amino acids. Germline values: CDR1 SNHLY, CDR2 FYNNEI. Trimming took 7 bases from V and 4 from J, leaving 14 bases between them. This CDR3 is CASNARGKNQPQHF. Here the CDR3 DNA reads TGTGCCAGCAACGCCAGGGGTAAGAATCAGCCCCAGCATTTT. Supplemented by reference TRBV2 and TRBJ1-5, the full variable domain reads EPEVTQTPSHQVTQMGQEVILRCVPISNHLYFYWYRQILGQKVEFLVSFYNNEISEKSEIFDDQFSVERPDGSNFTLKIRSTKLEDSAMYFCASNARGKNQPQHFGDGTRLSIL.

This chain joins TRBV27 and TRBJ1-2; no clear D. The CDR3 runs 12 residues. Between the trimmed V and J ends, which lost 2 bases and 10 bases, there was a span of 11 bases. Germline CDR1 is MNHEY and CDR2 is SMNVEV (reference sequence). This chain's CDR3 is CASSLNGVLYTF. CDR3 in DNA: TGTGCCAGCAGTTTAAATGGGGTCCTCTACACCTTC.

The chain has TRBV6-5 and TRBJ1-5; tentative D call: TRBD1 (5 bases). CDR3 length equals 15 residues. V was clipped by 6 bases and J by 0 bases, with 12 bases between them. Germline-derived CDR1 and CDR2 are MNHEY and SVGAGI. CDR3 nucleotide sequence: TGTGCCAGCAGGCCACAGGTTTATAGCAATCAGCCCCAGCATTTT. Protein product: CASRPQVYSNQPQHF.

The V call is TRBV14, the J call TRBJ1-4, with a weak D call TRBD1 (5 bases). Germline assignment: CDR1 SGHDN and CDR2 FVKESK. There are 15 residues in the CDR3. V was shortened by 4 bases and J by 7 bases, with 16 bases between the two germline ends. The CDR3 here is CASSRGGRAGEKLFF. CDR3 coding DNA: TGTGCCAGCAGCCGCGGGGGAAGGGCGGGTGAAAAACTGTTTTTT.

The chain has TRBV19 and TRBJ2-2; TRBD1 aligns across 8 bases. This CDR3 region has 12 residues. V shed 7 bases and J 6 bases; nucleotides not matched to a gene: 1. Germline CDR1 reads LNHDA; CDR2 reads SQIVND (reference sequence). Here the CDR3 reads CASKQGAGELFF. DNA of the CDR3: TGTGCCAGTAAACAGGGGGCCGGGGAGCTGTTTTTT.

In the case of this clone: Additional DNA sequences in this sample encode the identical CDR3. The genes are TRBV30 and TRBJ2-7, with D possibly being TRBD1 (5 bases). The CDR3 extends over 12 amino acids. CDR1 GTSNPN and CDR2 SVGIG come from the germline V gene (reference sequence). V lost 0 bases, J lost 3 bases, and 6 bases lay in between. In nucleotides, the CDR3 is TGTGCCTGGAGTGTAAGGGGCTACGAGCAGTACTTC. Protein: CAWSVRGYEQYF.

The rearrangement uses TRBV5-1 and TRBJ1-3; TRBD1 matches at 9 bases. The junction had 7 bases not matched to a gene; V was cut back by 6 bases and J by 0 bases. This CDR3 comprises 16 residues. From germline, CDR1 is SGHRS and CDR2 YFSETQ. The CDR3 DNA is TGCGCCAGCACCAGGACAGGGGAGAGCTCTGGAAACACCATATATTTT. Amino acid sequence: CASTRTGESSGNTIYF.

V and J are TRBV25-1 and TRBJ2-7; 8 nucleotides agree with TRBD2. Trimming at V came to 2 bases and at J to 2 bases, leaving 5 bases not matched to a gene. The CDR3 spans 15 residues. Germline V gene sequence: CDR1 MGHDK, CDR2 SYGVNS. Here the CDR3 DNA reads TGTGCCAGCAGTGAACCCAGCGGGGGAACCTACGAGCAGTACTTC. Protein: CASSEPSGGTYEQYF.

V and J are TRBV2 and TRBJ2-7, with D maybe TRBD1 (6 bases). Trimming shortened V by 7 bases and J by 7 bases, and 20 bases separated the two germline ends. The CDR3 extends over 14 amino acids. Germline-derived CDR1 and CDR2 are SNHLY and FYNNEI. The CDR3 DNA follows: TGTGCCAGCACCAGGGGTAGGATGGGTACAGAGCAGTACTTC. Its protein product is CASTRGRMGTEQYF.

The CDR3 here is CASSPDRRNQPQHF. CDR3 nucleotides: TGTGCCAGCAGCCCGGACAGGCGGAATCAGCCCCAGCATTTT. The chain uses TRBV7-6 and TRBJ1-5; TRBD1 matches 7 bases. Per germline, CDR1 SGHVS and CDR2 FNYEAQ. This CDR3 spans 14 amino acids. V shed 5 bases, J shed 4 bases, and the junction held 5 bases outside the gene matches.

CDR3 DNA: TGTGCCTGGAGAATCCCTGGGGCCAACGTCCTGACTTTC. Its translation: CAWRIPGANVLTF. The V gene is TRBV30, the J gene TRBJ2-6, with D unclear. From germline, CDR1 is GTSNPN and CDR2 SVGIG (reference sequence). This CDR3 is 13 amino acids long. The V and J ends lost 3 bases and 2 bases respectively, with 5 bases between them.

This clone was observed a single time. The chain links TRBV5-5 to TRBJ1-3; D gene uncertain. The V end was cut by 0 bases, the J end by 2 bases, with 9 bases between. This CDR3 is 15 amino acids long. The germline gives CDR1 SGHKS, CDR2 YYEKEE (reference sequence). The CDR3 loop reads CASSLAREAGNTIYF. In DNA form, the CDR3 reads TGTGCCAGCAGCTTGGCGCGAGAAGCTGGAAACACCATATATTTT.

This clone was seen a single time. This chain joins TRBV10-3 and TRBJ1-2; no reliable D call. V was trimmed by 6 bases and J by 5 bases, leaving 16 bases between them. CDR3 length: 14 residues. The germline CDR1 and CDR2 sequences are ENHRY and SYGVKD. The CDR3 here is CAIRAPWERYGYTF. In DNA form, the CDR3 reads TGTGCCATCAGGGCCCCATGGGAGAGATATGGCTACACCTTC.

The genes are TRBV4-2 and TRBJ1-3, with D perhaps TRBD1 (6 bases). Germline values: CDR1 LGHNA, CDR2 YNFKEQ. Trimming left V 3 bases short and J 7 bases short, with 16 bases between. The CDR3 has 15 amino acids. The CDR3 spells CASSHTSGGPNTIYF. The CDR3 bases are TGTGCCAGCAGCCACACGAGCGGGGGGCCCAACACCATATATTTT.

This sequence joins TRBV25-1 and TRBJ2-7; 9 bases fit TRBD1. The junction had 11 bases not matched to a gene; V was cut back by 4 bases and J by 7 bases. The CDR3 spans 15 residues. The germline gives CDR1 MGHDK, CDR2 SYGVNS. In DNA form, the CDR3 reads TGTGCCAGCAGTGCCGCCGGGACAGGGTCCGAGGAGCAGTACTTC. It codes for CASSAAGTGSEEQYF.

The chain links TRBV18 to TRBJ1-3; D unresolved. The V and J ends lost 3 bases and 0 bases respectively, with 6 bases between them. The CDR3 length is 14 residues. Germline loops: CDR1 KGHSH, CDR2 LQKENI. Here the CDR3 DNA reads TGTGCCAGCTCACCTTTGGACTCTGGAAACACCATATATTTT. Translation: CASSPLDSGNTIYF. Combining the CDR3 with reference TRBV18 and TRBJ1-3 gives the whole variable domain NAGVMQNPRHLVRRRGQEARLRCSPMKGHSHVYWYRQLPEEGLKFMVYLQKENIIDESGMPKERFSAEFPKEGPSILRIQQVVRGDSAAYFCASSPLDSGNTIYFGEGSWLTVV.

The sample holds one count of this clone. The chain links TRBV16 to TRBJ2-7, with D uncertain. V was trimmed by 4 bases and J by 2 bases, leaving 12 bases between them. Germline V gene lookup returns CDR1 KGHSY and CDR2 FQNENV. This CDR3 spans 14 amino acids. This CDR3 is CASSRTATAYEQYF. CDR3 coding DNA: TGTGCCAGCAGCCGGACCGCTACTGCCTACGAGCAGTACTTC.

This clone was detected only once. The chain uses TRBV5-6 and TRBJ2-7; D gene unclear. Germline lookup yields CDR1 SGHDT and CDR2 YYEEEE. The CDR3 has 15 residues. Trimming stripped 0 bases from V and 2 bases from J, with 12 bases between. The CDR3 region is CASSLGPGAAYEQYF. In DNA form, the CDR3 reads TGTGCCAGCAGCTTGGGGCCCGGTGCGGCCTACGAGCAGTACTTC.